This T cell receptor (beta chain) originates from a study of cytomegalovirus exposure and HLA in healthy donors. This CDR3 is built from 14 residues. V lost 6 bases to trimming and J lost 4 bases; unmatched junction nucleotides: 6. CDR1 KGHSH and CDR2 LQKENI come from the germline V gene. Points on this clone: What it binds is unknown.

The primer mix had 60 Vbeta and 13 Jbeta primers. Only in-frame clones appear in the TCRdb table, and some are missing; sequencing was by immunoSEQ multiplex PCR. The sample contains about 98,000 clones, 80% to 90% of which appear only once. Study results and limitations: It was in a later analysis that TCR association rates were seen to vary by HLA locus, highest for DRB1 and lowest for HLA-C. Based on reports, TCR beta sequences accurately predicted HLA-A and HLA-B alleles for most subjects. Apparent HLA restriction characterized most CMV-associated TCR beta chains in a later analysis.

Sequenced: PBMCs. This clonotype originated in a man aged 35-49 years in good health and CMV-seronegative. The chain couples TRBV18 to TRBJ1-1; 9 bases agree with TRBD1. The CDR3 DNA sequence: TGTGCCAGCTCGGCTACAGGGGGCAGCACTGAAGCTTTCTTT. Amino acid sequence: CASSATGGSTEAFF.